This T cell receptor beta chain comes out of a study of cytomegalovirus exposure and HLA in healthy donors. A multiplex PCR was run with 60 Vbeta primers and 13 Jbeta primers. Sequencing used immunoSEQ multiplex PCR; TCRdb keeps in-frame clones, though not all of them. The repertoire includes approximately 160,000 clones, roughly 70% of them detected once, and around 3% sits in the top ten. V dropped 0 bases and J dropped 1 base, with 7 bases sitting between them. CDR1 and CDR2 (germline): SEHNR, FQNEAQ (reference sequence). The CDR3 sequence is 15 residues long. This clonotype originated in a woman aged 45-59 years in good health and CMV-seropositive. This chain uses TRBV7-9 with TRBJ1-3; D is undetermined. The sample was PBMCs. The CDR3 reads CASSLAFRSGNTIYF. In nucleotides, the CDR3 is TGTGCCAGCAGCTTAGCGTTCCGGTCTGGAAACACCATATATTTT.